These 14 T cell receptor beta chains were sequenced from one sample in a study of T cells in Graves' hyperthyroidism and ophthalmopathy. It was RNA transcripts that yielded the amplified TCR beta CDR3 regions. HTBI primers were employed in a first-round RT-PCR of the TCR CDR3. TCRdb called the multiplex PCR reads again in MiXCR, with one record for every CDR3 protein. The sample has under 300,000 distinct CDR3 sequences, roughly 15% seen once. The specimen was blood. These receptors originate from a woman aged 45-65 years with Graves' hyperthyroidism that later progressed to Graves' ophthalmopathy.

There are many counts of this clonotype. V is TRBV6-1 and J is TRBJ2-7; D call uncertain. Trimming cost V 6 bases and J 1 base, with 10 bases left between them. The CDR3 loop spans 13 amino acids. Germline values: CDR1 MNHNS, CDR2 SASEGT. CDR3 DNA sequence: TGTGCCAGCAGCGATGGACCTTCCTACGAGCAGTACTTC. Translated: CASSDGPSYEQYF.

This clonotype was seen many times. This rearrangement joins TRBV19 to TRBJ2-7; 8 bases align to TRBD1. The CDR3 consists of 16 residues. V was pared by 5 bases and J by 2 bases, with 11 bases of the junction left unmatched. Germline V gene data show CDR1 as LNHDA and CDR2 as SQIVND (reference sequence). CDR3 amino acids: CASSWIGQGSTYEQYF. The CDR3 region has the DNA TGTGCCAGTAGTTGGATCGGACAGGGTAGCACCTACGAGCAGTACTTC.

As to this clonotype: The junction shows a germline mismatch at one end, possibly a read error. This rearrangement joins TRBV20-1 to TRBJ2-3, with unresolved D. The CDR3 length is 16 residues. From germline, CDR1 is DFQATT and CDR2 SNEGSKA (reference sequence). CDR3 in amino acids: CSARVYRLPSTDTQCF. CDR3 DNA: TGCAGTGCTAGAGTTTACCGACTCCCGAGCACAGATACGCAGTGTTTT.

J is TRBJ2-1 and V is TRBV24-1, with 11 bases identical to TRBD2. This CDR3 has 16 residues. V was clipped by 0 bases and J by 8 bases; unmatched bases: 5. Germline assignment: CDR1 KGHDR and CDR2 SFDVKD. This CDR3 is CATSDLRLAGSDEQFF. The CDR3 DNA reads TGTGCCACCAGTGATTTGAGACTAGCGGGGAGCGATGAGCAGTTCTTC.

There are many counts of this clonotype. One end of the junction fails to match germline, which may point to a read error. This chain joins TRBV5-1 and TRBJ2-1; D uncertain. The CDR3 loop spans 12 amino acids. Germline V gives CDR1 SGHRS, CDR2 YFSETQ. The CDR3 nucleotides are TGTGCCAGCAGTCTGGCCGGGAATGAGCAGTTCTTC. This encodes CASSLAGNEQFF.

The rearrangement links TRBV20-1 to TRBJ1-6; D call uncertain. With 0 bases removed from V and 12 bases from J, the gap between germline ends came to 15 bases. Germline V gene sequence: CDR1 DFQATT, CDR2 SNEGSKA (reference sequence). CDR3 length: 14 amino acids. The CDR3 protein is CSARDLPHDLPLHF. CDR3 sequence (DNA): TGCAGTGCTAGAGATCTGCCCCACGATCTACCCCTCCACTTT.

This clonotype was detected many times. The V gene is TRBV2, the J gene TRBJ1-1, with TRBD1 as a possible D gene (5 bases). Between the trimmed V and J ends, which lost 3 bases and 4 bases, there was a span of 12 bases. The CDR3 runs to 14 residues. Germline-derived CDR1 and CDR2 are SNHLY and FYNNEI. CDR3 DNA sequence: TGTGCCAGCAGTGACAGGGTGCGAGGCACTGAAGCTTTCTTT. It is translated as CASSDRVRGTEAFF.

This clonotype was counted ten times or more. The chain carries TRBV18 and TRBJ1-6, with 8 bases fitting TRBD1. CDR3 length: 15 residues. Trimming took 1 base from V and 7 from J; bases not matched to a gene: 3. Germline assignment: CDR1 KGHSH and CDR2 LQKENI. For the CDR3, the DNA is TGTGCCAGCTCACCACTGACAGGGGAAAATTCACCCCTCCACTTT. Translated, it gives CASSPLTGENSPLHF. The whole variable domain, filled in from reference TRBV18 and TRBJ1-6, reads NAGVMQNPRHLVRRRGQEARLRCSPMKGHSHVYWYRQLPEEGLKFMVYLQKENIIDESGMPKERFSAEFPKEGPSILRIQQVVRGDSAAYFCASSPLTGENSPLHFGNGTRLTVT.

A few counts support this clonotype. The chain has TRBV2 and TRBJ2-3; 8 positions match TRBD1. Trimming cost V 5 bases and J 3 bases; bases outside gene matches: 4. CDR3 length equals 14 residues. From germline, CDR1 is SNHLY and CDR2 FYNNEI. Here the CDR3 reads CASSLQGVTDTQYF. The CDR3 region has the DNA TGTGCCAGCAGTTTACAGGGGGTAACAGATACGCAGTATTTT.

This clonotype occurred many times. The V call is TRBV27, the J call TRBJ2-7; no firm D call. Germline CDR1 MNHEY, CDR2 SMNVEV (reference sequence). The V end was cut by 2 bases, the J end by 6 bases, with 11 bases between. The CDR3 covers 13 residues. This CDR3 reads CASSLAMWSEQYF. The CDR3 DNA follows: TGTGCCAGCAGTTTAGCTATGTGGTCCGAGCAGTACTTC.

The chain combines TRBV29-1 with TRBJ2-1; D gene unclear. This CDR3 comprises 12 residues. Per germline, CDR1 SQVTM and CDR2 ANQGSEA. V lost 3 bases, J lost 9 bases, and 12 bases lay in between. CDR3 amino acids: CSVEGNASEQFF. The CDR3 region has the DNA TGCAGCGTTGAGGGTAACGCGAGTGAGCAGTTCTTC.

This clonotype was seen many times. The V gene is TRBV29-1, the J gene TRBJ1-1; D call uncertain. V lost 5 bases and J 1 base, leaving 5 bases between the germline ends. The CDR3 loop spans 11 amino acids. Germline-derived CDR1 and CDR2 are SQVTM and ANQGSEA. The CDR3 nucleotides are TGCAGCGTTTGGAGGAACACTGAAGCTTTCTTT. Encoded protein: CSVWRNTEAFF.

The chain combines TRBV2 with TRBJ1-3; D perhaps matches TRBD1 (6 bases). V lost 6 bases to trimming and J lost 2 bases, with 11 bases between them. This CDR3 spans 14 amino acids. Germline CDR1 and CDR2: SNHLY and FYNNEI. CDR3 sequence: CASRATGPGNTIYF. The CDR3 DNA sequence: TGTGCCAGCAGAGCAACAGGGCCTGGAAACACCATATATTTT.

There are many counts of this clonotype. The rearrangement links TRBV28 to TRBJ2-7; tentatively, D is TRBD1 (6 bases). Germline loops: CDR1 MDHEN, CDR2 SYDVKM. The CDR3 loop spans 12 amino acids. The germline V and J ends were trimmed by 8 bases and 5 bases, with 13 bases remaining between them. As DNA, the CDR3 is TGTGCCAGCGGACAGACAGGCGACGAGCAGTACTTC. Protein sequence: CASGQTGDEQYF. Filled out from reference TRBV28 and TRBJ2-7, the complete variable domain reads DVKVTQSSRYLVKRTGEKVFLECVQDMDHENMFWYRQDPGLGLRLIYFSYDVKMKEKGDIPEGYSVSREKKERFSLILESASTNQTSMYLCASGQTGDEQYFGPGTRLTVT.